The clone carrying this T cell receptor beta chain was seen many times. The antigen remains unidentified. This CDR3 comprises 12 residues. Germline V gives CDR1 SQVTM, CDR2 ANQGSEA. V trimming: 6 bases; J trimming: 3 bases; junction bases outside the gene matches: 4. These data belong to a study of T-cell reconstitution after alpha-beta-depleted transplantation in children. Researchers prepared the TCRbeta library using unique molecular identifiers, the study reports. In TCRdb, the PCR reads were re-called with MiXCR into one record per CDR3 protein. The sample has 200,000 to 250,000 distinct CDR3 sequences, approximately 10% seen once. Study-wide points: From surviving recipient T cells and thymic progenitors came the high day-60 TCRbeta diversity observed in some patients.

The starting material was PBMCs, obtained before TCRalphabeta/CD19-depleted stem cell transplant. The V gene is TRBV29-1, the J gene TRBJ1-2; TRBD1 agrees at 7 bases. This sequence was found in a child under two years old with acute myeloid leukemia, due to receive a stem cell transplant. This chain's CDR3 is CSVKQGYYGYTF. Written as DNA, the CDR3 is TGCAGCGTGAAACAGGGGTACTATGGCTACACCTTC.